Below, one T cell receptor (beta chain) is given with its context. Its recognized antigen is unknown. No clone much larger than this one lies a single base away; base qualities are absent. TCRbeta CDR3 regions were amplified from genomic DNA using the immunoSEQ Assay, a bias-controlled multiplex PCR. As for the authors' bioinformatics: Nucleated cell counts per sample were estimated from amplification of reference gene primers within the assay. To quantify the absolute abundance of each unique TCRbeta CDR3 rearrangement, sequence reads were collapsed and filtered. For each sample, productive Simpson clonality was calculated as the square root of Simpson's diversity index across productive rearrangements. The table comes from immuneACCESS by way of TCRdb, which keeps in-frame sequences with V and J called. Part of the clones is missing from these tables; in studies checked, under half for an unresolved V gene and the rest for unknown reasons. V, J and clone size derive from that table, while D and trimming were established from the DNA sequence. The sample table contains about 190,000 clones; only one count was recorded for around 84% of them. Approximately 15% of the sample is in the top ten clones.

Whole blood was collected in K2EDTA tubes by collaborating institutions according to the institutions' own protocols. For TCRbeta analysis, collaborators shipped samples in one of three forms: frozen whole blood, isolated PBMCs, or DNA extracted from either of those sample types. The data belong to a study of blood T cell repertoires in COVID-19 (dated by TCRdb to the early 2020s). In the study overall: Samples from collaborators originated in the United States, Italy and Spain and spanned both the acute and convalescent phases of COVID-19. A freely available public database, intended as a resource for researchers studying the immune response to SARS-CoV-2, is where the repertoires were released. Sample metadata almost always included a de-identified subject ID, COVID-19 status, age in years and sex. The material from the prospective study consisted of cDNA or gDNA derived from T cells, B-cell-depleted T cells, or PBMCs. The samples were drawn from the first 160 participants of the ongoing ImmuneRACE study and from 1,254 subjects provided by 6 global collaborators. Where HLA class I and class II types were available, the types were taken from metadata supplied by the sample provider, not from assay-based typing. Deeply sampled blood TCRbeta repertoires from subjects exposed to, actively infected with, or recovered from COVID-19 were included in the dataset. The paper as a whole reports these results and caveats: Clinical and demographic metadata were provided uncurated, with the amount varying by source and participant.

Spanning cysteine to phenylalanine, the CDR3 consists of 17 amino acids. Just the 51-base CDR3 DNA is kept, in frame starting at base 1. Trimming removed 4 bases from V and 2 bases from J; the gene matches leave 12 bases unexplained. Via the germline V gene, CDR1 is SGHDN and CDR2 FVKESK. What was sequenced was peripheral blood. The sequence was collected from a man aged 25-45 years with active or convalescent COVID-19. This chain joins TRBV14 to TRBJ1-1; 8 of the junction bases match TRBD1. This receptor has the CDR3 CASSPHNAGGFNTEAFF. The nucleotide sequence is given as TGTGCCAGCAGCCCGCATAATGCAGGGGGCTTTAACACTGAAGCTTTCTTT.